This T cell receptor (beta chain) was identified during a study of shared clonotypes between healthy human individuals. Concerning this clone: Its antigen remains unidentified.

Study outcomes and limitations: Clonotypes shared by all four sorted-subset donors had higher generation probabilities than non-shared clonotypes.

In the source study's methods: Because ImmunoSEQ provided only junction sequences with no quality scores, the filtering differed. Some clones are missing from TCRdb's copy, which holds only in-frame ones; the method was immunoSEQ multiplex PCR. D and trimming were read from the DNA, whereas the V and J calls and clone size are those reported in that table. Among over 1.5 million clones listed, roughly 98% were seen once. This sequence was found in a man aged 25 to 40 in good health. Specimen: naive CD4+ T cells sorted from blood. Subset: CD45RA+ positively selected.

CDR3 DNA: TGTGCCAGCAGACAGATGAGAACTAGCGGGAGGGACGAGCAGTACTTC. This sequence encodes CASRQMRTSGRDEQYF. V gene TRBV28 combines with J gene TRBJ2-7; 13 nucleotides align to TRBD2. This CDR3 comprises 16 residues. J was trimmed by 5 bases and V by 6 bases; bases with no gene match: 10. Germline V gene lookup returns CDR1 MDHEN and CDR2 SYDVKM.